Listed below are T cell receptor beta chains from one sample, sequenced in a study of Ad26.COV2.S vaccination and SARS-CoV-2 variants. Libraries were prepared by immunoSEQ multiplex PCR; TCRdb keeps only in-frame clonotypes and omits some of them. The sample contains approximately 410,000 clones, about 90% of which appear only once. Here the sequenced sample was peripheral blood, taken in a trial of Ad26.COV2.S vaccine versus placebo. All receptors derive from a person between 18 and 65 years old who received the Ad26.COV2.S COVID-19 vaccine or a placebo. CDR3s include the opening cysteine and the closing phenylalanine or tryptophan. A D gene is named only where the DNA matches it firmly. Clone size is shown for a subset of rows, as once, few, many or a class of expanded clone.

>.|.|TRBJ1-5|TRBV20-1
CSASPTGSNQPQHF
TGCAGTGCTAGTCCTACAGGGAGCAATCAGCCCCAGCATTTT
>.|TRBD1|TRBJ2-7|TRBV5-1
CASSFDRGPPEQYF
TGCGCCAGCAGCTTTGACAGGGGACCTCCCGAGCAGTACTTC
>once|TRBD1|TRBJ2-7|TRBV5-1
CASSFQDRGNYEQYF
TGCGCCAGCAGCTTCCAAGACAGGGGTAACTACGAGCAGTACTTC
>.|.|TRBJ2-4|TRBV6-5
CASSPFGIAKNIQYF
TGTGCCAGCAGTCCCTTCGGGATAGCCAAAAACATTCAGTACTTC
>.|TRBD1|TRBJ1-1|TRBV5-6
CASSSQVGQGGTEAFF
TGTGCCAGCAGCAGCCAAGTCGGACAGGGGGGTACTGAAGCTTTCTTT
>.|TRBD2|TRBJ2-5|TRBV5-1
CASRPAGGKETQYF
TGCGCCAGCCGCCCGGCGGGGGGCAAAGAGACCCAGTACTTC
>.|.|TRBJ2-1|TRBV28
CASSVPSVTRKSSYNEQFF
TGTGCCAGCAGTGTCCCGTCCGTGACGCGTAAGAGCTCCTACAATGAGCAGTTCTTC
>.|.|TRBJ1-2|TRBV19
CASKRKGGGPEYGYTF
TGTGCCAGTAAACGAAAAGGCGGGGGGCCGGAATATGGCTACACCTTC
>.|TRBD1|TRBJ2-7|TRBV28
CASSQGTGVFYEQYF
TGTGCCAGCAGTCAAGGGACAGGGGTTTTCTACGAGCAGTACTTC
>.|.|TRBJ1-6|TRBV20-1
CSASGGPRARGNSPLHF
TGCAGTGCTAGTGGGGGCCCACGGGCGCGAGGGAATTCACCCCTCCACTTT
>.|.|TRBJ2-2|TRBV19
CASKWGESTGELFF
TGTGCCAGTAAGTGGGGCGAGAGCACCGGGGAGCTGTTTTTT
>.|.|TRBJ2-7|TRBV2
CASSPTGSYEQYF
TGTGCCAGCAGTCCGACCGGGTCCTACGAGCAGTACTTC
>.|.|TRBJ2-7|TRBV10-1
CASSEFMTESYEQYF
TGCGCCAGCAGTGAGTTTATGACGGAATCCTACGAGCAGTACTTC
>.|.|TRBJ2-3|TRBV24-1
CATSDRTRADASTDTQYF
TGTGCCACCAGTGATCGTACCCGGGCGGACGCTAGCACAGATACGCAGTATTTT
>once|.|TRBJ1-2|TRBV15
CATSRDWTPGKQGYTF
TGTGCCACCAGCAGAGATTGGACTCCGGGGAAACAGGGCTACACCTTC
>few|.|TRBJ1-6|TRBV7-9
CASSFLQGPPLHF
TGTGCCAGCAGCTTCCTACAGGGCCCACCCCTCCACTTT
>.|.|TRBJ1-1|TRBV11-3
CASSPSPGGDTEAFF
TGTGCCAGCAGCCCAAGTCCCGGGGGCGACACTGAAGCTTTCTTT
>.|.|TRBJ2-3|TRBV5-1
CASSLANRVPTDTQYF
TGCGCCAGCAGCTTAGCTAACCGGGTTCCCACAGATACGCAGTATTTT
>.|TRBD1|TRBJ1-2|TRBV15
CATSREAPGTGSHGYTF
TGTGCCACCAGCAGAGAGGCCCCCGGGACAGGGTCGCATGGCTACACCTTC
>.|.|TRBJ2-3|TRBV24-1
CATQWGSTDTQYF
TGTGCCACCCAGTGGGGCTCCACAGATACGCAGTATTTT
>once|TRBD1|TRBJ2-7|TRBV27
CASSLWTGRGEQYF
TGTGCCAGCAGTTTATGGACAGGGAGAGGTGAGCAGTACTTC
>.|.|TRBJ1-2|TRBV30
CAWSGQALTNYGYTF
TGTGCCTGGAGTGGACAGGCCCTTACTAACTATGGCTACACCTTC
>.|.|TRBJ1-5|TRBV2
CASSEGASQPQHF
TGTGCCAGCAGTGAAGGAGCGTCGCAGCCCCAGCATTTT
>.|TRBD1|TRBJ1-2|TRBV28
CASSFRTGFQLTGTYGYTF
TGTGCCAGCAGTTTTCGGACAGGTTTTCAGCTCACTGGAACTTATGGCTACACCTTC
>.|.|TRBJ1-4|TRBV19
CATSRAGGEKLFF
TGTGCCACCTCGAGGGCAGGTGGTGAAAAACTGTTTTTT
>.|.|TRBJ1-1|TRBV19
CASASGVRGRMNTEAFF
TGTGCCAGTGCCAGCGGGGTTCGGGGCCGGATGAACACTGAAGCTTTCTTT
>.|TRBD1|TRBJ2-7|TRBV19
CASSIRQGAVYEQYF
TGTGCCAGTAGTATTCGACAGGGGGCCGTCTACGAGCAGTACTTC
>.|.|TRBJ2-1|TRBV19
CASNHLSSYNEQFF
TGTGCCAGTAACCACTTGAGCTCCTACAATGAGCAGTTCTTC
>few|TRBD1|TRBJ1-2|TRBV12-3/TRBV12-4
CASSFGQVLGYTF
TGTGCCAGCTCCTTCGGACAGGTCTTAGGCTACACCTTC
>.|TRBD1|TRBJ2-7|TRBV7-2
CASSLDRGPYEQYF
TGTGCCAGCAGTTTAGACAGGGGGCCCTACGAGCAGTACTTC
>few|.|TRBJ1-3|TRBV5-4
CASSSDDFAGNTIYF
TGTGCCAGCAGCTCAGACGACTTCGCTGGAAACACCATATATTTT
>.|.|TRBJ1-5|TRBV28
CASSHGGVSQPQHF
TGTGCCAGCAGTCATGGGGGGGTCAGTCAGCCCCAGCATTTT
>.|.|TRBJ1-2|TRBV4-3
CASSQRGFNYGYTF
TGCGCCAGCAGCCAGAGGGGTTTTAACTATGGCTACACCTTC
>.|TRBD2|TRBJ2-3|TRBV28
CASSELAGGRTDTQYF
TGTGCCAGTAGCGAATTAGCGGGGGGGCGCACAGATACGCAGTATTTT
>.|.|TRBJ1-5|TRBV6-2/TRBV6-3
CASSYVASKIDQPQHF
TGTGCCAGCAGTTACGTCGCCTCGAAGATTGATCAGCCCCAGCATTTT
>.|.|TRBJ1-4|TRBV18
CASSPPWGRTNEKLFF
TGTGCCAGCTCACCACCTTGGGGGAGGACTAATGAAAAACTGTTTTTT
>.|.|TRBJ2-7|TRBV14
CASSQDPGYEQYF
TGTGCCAGCAGCCAAGATCCGGGGTACGAGCAGTACTTC
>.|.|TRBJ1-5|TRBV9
CASSVDGGGNQPQHF
TGTGCCAGCAGCGTAGATGGAGGGGGCAATCAGCCCCAGCATTTT
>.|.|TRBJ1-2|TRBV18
CASSPRETDYGYTF
TGTGCCAGCTCACCACGAGAGACAGACTATGGCTACACCTTC
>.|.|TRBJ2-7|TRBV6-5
CASRGGGTYEQYF
TGTGCCAGCAGAGGGGGAGGCACCTACGAGCAGTACTTC
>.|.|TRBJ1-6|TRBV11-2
CASSPGRVNSPLHF
TGTGCCAGCAGCCCCGGGAGGGTTAATTCACCCCTCCACTTT
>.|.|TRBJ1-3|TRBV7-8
CASSFDSLRNTIYF
TGTGCCAGCAGCTTTGACAGCTTACGAAACACCATATATTTT
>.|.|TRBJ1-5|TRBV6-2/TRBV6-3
CASSYERYNQPQHF
TGTGCCAGCAGTTACGAGAGGTACAATCAGCCCCAGCATTTT
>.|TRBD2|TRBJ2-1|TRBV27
CASSLRGGIFNEQFF
TGTGCCAGCAGTTTAAGGGGAGGGATCTTCAATGAGCAGTTCTTC
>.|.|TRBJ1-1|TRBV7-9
CASSEVQTEAFF
TGTGCCAGCAGCGAGGTACAGACTGAAGCTTTCTTT
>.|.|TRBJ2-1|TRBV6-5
CASRLITGIEQFF
TGTGCCAGCAGGCTAATTACAGGGATTGAGCAGTTCTTC
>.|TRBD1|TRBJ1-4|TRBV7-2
CASRGQVNEKLFF
TGTGCCAGCAGGGGACAGGTTAATGAAAAACTGTTTTTT
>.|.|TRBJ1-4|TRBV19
CASSSRPPGLEKLFF
TGTGCCAGTAGTTCCCGTCCCCCGGGACTAGAGAAACTGTTTTTT
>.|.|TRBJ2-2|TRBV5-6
CASSFTGSTGELFF
TGTGCCAGCAGCTTCACAGGGTCGACCGGGGAGCTGTTTTTT
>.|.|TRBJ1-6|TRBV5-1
CASRHAYRRINSPLHF
TGCGCCAGCAGGCACGCGTACCGCAGAATTAATTCACCCCTCCACTTT